The 21 T cell receptor beta chains reported below all come from one sample, sequenced in a study of T cells in Graves' hyperthyroidism and ophthalmopathy. TCR beta CDR3 region amplification was performed from RNA transcripts. HTBI primers were employed in a first-round RT-PCR of the TCR CDR3. TCRdb re-called the multiplex PCR reads with MiXCR, one entry per CDR3 protein. The data show almost 600,000 distinct CDR3 sequences, around 46% seen once. The sequencing sample was made of peripheral blood or thyroid tissue (not recorded which). The receptors come from a woman between 18 and 29 years old with Graves' hyperthyroidism.

The table lists this clonotype with many counts. The chain is built from TRBV7-6 and TRBJ1-5; TRBD1 aligns across 7 bases. The CDR3 contains 15 residues. Germline values: CDR1 SGHVS, CDR2 FNYEAQ. Trimming took 5 bases from V and 1 from J; bases not matched to a gene: 5. The CDR3 spells CASSLTGLSNQPQHF. The CDR3 DNA follows: TGTGCCAGCAGCCTGACAGGGTTGAGCAATCAGCCCCAGCATTTT.

This clonotype appeared many times. V is TRBV20-1 and J is TRBJ2-7; 13 positions match TRBD2. CDR3 length: 15 amino acids. Germline V gene lookup returns CDR1 DFQATT and CDR2 SNEGSKA (reference sequence). The V and J ends lost 3 bases and 7 bases, in that order; junction bases with no gene match: 9. The CDR3 region is CSASPTSGRPWEQYF. CDR3 in DNA: TGCAGTGCTAGTCCGACTAGCGGGAGGCCTTGGGAGCAGTACTTC.

This clonotype was counted between two and nine times. The chain is built from TRBV6-5 and TRBJ1-3; D gene unclear. V was trimmed by 9 bases and J by 0 bases, leaving 9 bases between them. Germline CDR1 reads MNHEY; CDR2 reads SVGAGI. The length of the CDR3 is 13 residues. This CDR3 reads CARHLLSGNTIYF. CDR3 DNA: TGTGCCAGACACCTCCTCTCTGGAAACACCATATATTTT.

The genes are TRBV7-9 and TRBJ2-7; D not certain. CDR3 size: 13 residues. V gave up 3 bases and J gave up 3 bases, with 9 bases separating them. CDR1 is SEHNR, CDR2 FQNEAQ, per germline (reference sequence). The CDR3 DNA reads TGTGCCAGCAGCTTTGAAGGGAACTACGAGCAGTACTTC. Amino acids: CASSFEGNYEQYF.

This clonotype was counted between two and nine times. The V call is TRBV5-8, the J call TRBJ1-2; possibly TRBD1 for D (5 bases). The germline V and J ends were trimmed by 3 bases and 3 bases, with 15 bases remaining between them. Per germline, CDR1 SGHTS and CDR2 YDEGEE. This CDR3 is built from 15 residues. The CDR3 reads CASSSIWGSDYGYTF. DNA of the CDR3: TGTGCCAGCAGCTCCATTTGGGGGTCAGACTATGGCTACACCTTC.

The genes are TRBV7-9 and TRBJ2-7; no definite D call. The CDR3 covers 14 residues. V was shortened by 5 bases and J by 6 bases, with 17 bases between the two germline ends. Germline assignment: CDR1 SEHNR and CDR2 FQNEAQ (reference sequence). The CDR3 nucleotides read TGTGCCAGCAGCCTCACGGGTGCGGTGAGCGAGCAGTACTTC. It translates to CASSLTGAVSEQYF.

This clonotype was seen ten or more times. This chain joins TRBV7-8 and TRBJ2-5, with 8 bases that match TRBD1. CDR1 is SGHVS and CDR2 is FQNEAQ in the germline V gene. This CDR3 comprises 16 residues. V was clipped by 1 base and J by 1 base; unmatched bases: 5. Here the CDR3 reads CASSLGGTGLQETQYF. CDR3 DNA sequence: TGTGCCAGCAGCTTAGGTGGGACAGGCCTCCAAGAGACCCAGTACTTC.

Many counts were recorded for this clonotype. In nucleotides, the CDR3 is TGCGGATCTTTGGGGGGAGATACGCAGTATTTT. Translated: CGSLGGDTQYF. The V gene is TRBV29-1, the J gene TRBJ2-3; perhaps TRBD2 as D (6 bases). Germline CDR1 reads SQVTM; CDR2 reads ANQGSEA. This CDR3 region has 11 residues.

The rearrangement uses TRBV7-3 and TRBJ2-2; perhaps TRBD2 as D (5 bases). The CDR3 is 12 amino acids. The germline gives CDR1 SGHTA, CDR2 FQGTGA. V shed 5 bases and J shed 11 bases, with 12 bases lying between them. The chain's CDR3 is CASSVASSELFF. CDR3 bases: TGTGCCAGCAGCGTAGCTAGCAGTGAGCTGTTTTTT. Complete variable domain (other parts from reference TRBV7-3 and TRBJ2-2): GAGVSQTPSNKVTEKGKYVELRCDPISGHTALYWYRQSLGQGPEFLIYFQGTGAADDSGLPNDRFFAVRPEGSVSTLKIQRTERGDSAVYLCASSVASSELFFGEGSRLTVL.

The chain links TRBV5-5 to TRBJ2-7, with TRBD1 matching 11 bases. With 5 bases clipped from V and 2 bases from J, the junction kept 6 bases outside the gene matches. This CDR3 is built from 15 residues. Germline assignment: CDR1 SGHKS and CDR2 YYEKEE (reference sequence). CDR3 amino acids: CASSRGTGGAYEQYF. The CDR3 bases are TGTGCCAGCAGTCGCGGGACAGGGGGGGCCTACGAGCAGTACTTC.

This clonotype has more than one count but fewer than ten. This rearrangement joins TRBV4-1 to TRBJ1-5; D ambiguous. The CDR3 length is 15 residues. Trimming left V 6 bases short and J 7 bases short, with 19 bases between. Germline assignment: CDR1 MGHRA and CDR2 YSYEKL. In DNA form, the CDR3 reads TGCGCCAGCAGTACCGTTCTGGGGTCGAGGCAGCCCCAGCATTTT. Its translation: CASSTVLGSRQPQHF.

V is TRBV20-1 and J is TRBJ1-3, with D uncertain. The CDR3 totals 16 residues. V was pared by 2 bases and J by 3 bases, with 17 bases between. Germline V gene sequence: CDR1 DFQATT, CDR2 SNEGSKA (reference sequence). This chain's CDR3 is CSARLTSGSFGNTIYF. The CDR3 DNA reads TGCAGTGCTAGACTTACTAGCGGGAGTTTTGGAAACACCATATATTTT.

This clonotype was seen ten or more times. DNA for the CDR3: TGTGCCAGCAGCCAACGGGTAGCGGGAGGCGAGCAGTACTTC. It specifies CASSQRVAGGEQYF. V usage is TRBV3-1 and J usage is TRBJ2-7; 10 nucleotides match TRBD2. J was trimmed by 6 bases and V by 2 bases; bases with no gene match: 4. The CDR3 is made up of 14 amino acids. The germline V gene encodes CDR1 LGHDT and CDR2 YNNKEL (reference sequence).

Remarks on this clonotype: A read error may explain this, as a much larger clone is one base away. The conserved phenylalanine or tryptophan is not found at the CDR3 terminus, so this likely reflects a read error. The CDR3, as DNA: TGTGCCAGCAGCCAAGGGGGGGTCTACGAGCAGTACTTG. Its translation is CASSQGGVYEQYL. The V gene is TRBV4-2, the J gene TRBJ2-7; TRBD2 might be the D (6 bases). V was pared by 1 base and J by 3 bases, with 7 bases between. Germline CDR1 is LGHNA and CDR2 is YNFKEQ. The CDR3 covers 13 residues.

V is TRBV4-3 and J is TRBJ1-5; unclear D gene. Trimming shortened V by 6 bases and J by 11 bases, and 20 bases separated the two germline ends. CDR1 and CDR2 (germline): LGHNA, YSLEER. The CDR3 is 14 amino acids. The CDR3: CASSTDTGEPTQHF. In DNA form, the CDR3 reads TGCGCCAGCAGTACAGACACCGGGGAGCCAACCCAGCATTTT.

Many counts were recorded for this clonotype. V usage is TRBV7-9 and J usage is TRBJ2-5; 8 bases map to TRBD1. The CDR3 is made up of 16 amino acids. Germline CDR1 SEHNR, CDR2 FQNEAQ (reference sequence). The trim removed 0 bases at V and 5 bases at J, leaving 8 bases unmatched. CDR3 amino acids: CASSLAWTGSGETQYF. CDR3 in DNA: TGTGCCAGCAGCTTAGCGTGGACAGGGTCAGGCGAGACCCAGTACTTC.

The rearrangement links TRBV30 to TRBJ1-3; D is possibly TRBD1 (5 bases). Trimming shortened V by 0 bases and J by 0 bases, and 9 bases separated the two germline ends. The germline CDR1 and CDR2 sequences are GTSNPN and SVGIG (reference sequence). The CDR3 has 15 amino acids. The CDR3 bases are TGTGCCTGGAGTGTGGGGCAGAGCTCTGGAAACACCATATATTTT. Protein sequence: CAWSVGQSSGNTIYF.

In its sample, this clonotype was seen many times. This chain joins TRBV24-1 and TRBJ2-2; D ambiguous. There are 13 residues in the CDR3. V was cut by 5 bases and J by 2 bases, with 5 bases left in between. The germline V gene encodes CDR1 KGHDR and CDR2 SFDVKD. In DNA form, the CDR3 reads TGTGCCACCAGTGTCCAAAACACCGGGGAGCTGTTTTTT. This gives the protein CATSVQNTGELFF.

Turning to this clonotype: Being one base from a much bigger clone, this may be a read error. This chain links TRBV19 with TRBJ2-7; tentative D call: TRBD2 (6 bases). The CDR3 has 15 residues. Trimming took off 3 bases at V and 3 bases at J, with 15 bases between the two ends. Germline CDR1 LNHDA, CDR2 SQIVND (reference sequence). The CDR3 here is CASSIDGGSFYEQYF. The CDR3 nucleotides are TGTGCCAGTAGTATCGACGGGGGATCCTTCTACGAGCAGTACTTC.

This clonotype was seen at least ten times. The CDR3 loop reads CAIPELAENTGELFF. The CDR3 DNA follows: TGTGCCATCCCGGAATTAGCGGAGAACACCGGGGAGCTGTTTTTT. This sequence joins TRBV13 and TRBJ2-2; possible D gene TRBD2, 6 bases. The CDR3 is 15 amino acids. Trimming pared 10 bases from V and 1 base from J, leaving 16 bases between. Germline CDR1 and CDR2: PRHDT and FYEKMQ (reference sequence).

V usage is TRBV18 and J usage is TRBJ2-2, with TRBD1 matching 8 bases. This CDR3 comprises 17 residues. V lost 4 bases and J lost 7; bases outside the gene matches: 14. Germline values: CDR1 KGHSH, CDR2 LQKENI. As DNA, the CDR3 is TGTGCCAGCTCACTCCGACAGGGGCCGGTTGATGGCGGGGAGCTGTTTTTT. Protein product: CASSLRQGPVDGGELFF.